The 23 T cell receptor beta chains given below trace back to one sample, sequenced in a study of glioma-infiltrating T cells after dendritic cell vaccination (dated by TCRdb to 2016 to 2018). The method behind the library was the immunoSEQ multiplex PCR assay. TCRdb re-hosts the immuneACCESS table, in-frame sequences only. Its copies lack some clones; in the studies checked, an unresolved V gene accounts for under half of them, and the cause for the rest is not known. The sample table contains about 67,000 clones; only one count was recorded for approximately 81% of them. The biggest ten clones account for 7.9% of the sample. Specimen: blood, collected before dendritic cell vaccination. These receptors originate from a human donor with glioblastoma.

The chain recombines TRBV7-7 with TRBJ2-7; no clear D. CDR1 and CDR2 (germline): SSHAT, FNYEAQ (reference sequence). The CDR3 contains 13 residues. The germline V and J ends were trimmed by 4 bases and 3 bases, with 10 bases remaining between them. The CDR3 reads CASSSLPGYEQYF. In DNA form, the CDR3 reads TGTGCCAGCAGCTCCCTCCCGGGCTACGAGCAGTACTTC.

V usage is TRBV6-5 and J usage is TRBJ2-7; 8 bases fit TRBD1. The V and J ends lost 4 bases and 4 bases, in that order; junction bases with no gene match: 6. This CDR3 is built from 14 residues. The V gene's germline CDR1 is MNHEY and CDR2 SVGAGI. The CDR3 is CASSSTGTGYEQYF. CDR3 sequence (DNA): TGTGCCAGCAGTTCCACCGGGACAGGTTACGAGCAGTACTTC.

The chain recombines TRBV5-1 with TRBJ2-2; a weak D match, TRBD1 (8 bases). V shed 5 bases and J shed 4 bases, with 18 bases lying between them. In germline, CDR1 is SGHRS, CDR2 YFSETQ. This CDR3 region has 16 residues. The CDR3 loop reads CASRRLTGEGTGELFF. In DNA form, the CDR3 reads TGCGCCAGCAGACGACTGACAGGGGAGGGCACCGGGGAGCTGTTTTTT.

In DNA, the CDR3 is TGTGCCAGCAGTTTCTCCGGGGACAACAAACAGCCCCAGCATTTT. Its protein product is CASSFSGDNKQPQHF. The rearrangement uses TRBV27 and TRBJ1-5, with D perhaps TRBD1 (6 bases). Deletions cut 3 bases from V and 7 bases from J, with 16 bases between. The germline V gene encodes CDR1 MNHEY and CDR2 SMNVEV (reference sequence). The CDR3 is 15 amino acids.

The chain joins TRBV12-5 to TRBJ2-7; D may be TRBD1 (6 bases). The CDR3 is 13 residues long. V was cut by 6 bases and J by 3 bases, with 12 bases left in between. Per germline, CDR1 LGHNT and CDR2 FRNRAP. CDR3 DNA: TGTGCTAGTGGGCTGGACAGCGACTACGAGCAGTACTTC. Protein sequence: CASGLDSDYEQYF.

The rearrangement uses TRBV5-6 and TRBJ2-7; maybe TRBD2 (5 bases). CDR1 and CDR2 (germline): SGHDT, YYEEEE. With 1 base removed from V and 1 base from J, the gap between germline ends came to 12 bases. The CDR3 covers 15 residues. The CDR3 DNA reads as TGTGCCAGCAGCTTGTTCGGGGATTTGTCCTACGAGCAGTACTTC. As protein: CASSLFGDLSYEQYF.

The chain uses TRBV18 and TRBJ2-1, with a weak D call TRBD1 (6 bases). The V gene's germline CDR1 is KGHSH and CDR2 LQKENI. The ends were cut back, 5 bases at V and 0 bases at J, with 14 bases in the middle. The CDR3 loop spans 16 amino acids. The CDR3 DNA reads as TGTGCCAGCTCAGTAAAAGGGGACACCTCCTACAATGAGCAGTTCTTC. Protein: CASSVKGDTSYNEQFF. The full variable domain, its missing parts supplied by reference TRBV18 and TRBJ2-1, is NAGVMQNPRHLVRRRGQEARLRCSPMKGHSHVYWYRQLPEEGLKFMVYLQKENIIDESGMPKERFSAEFPKEGPSILRIQQVVRGDSAAYFCASSVKGDTSYNEQFFGPGTRLTVL.

The chain is built from TRBV29-1 and TRBJ2-2, with 12 bases that match TRBD2. The CDR3 length is 16 residues. Germline-derived CDR1 and CDR2 are SQVTM and ANQGSEA. V lost 2 bases and J lost 8; bases outside the gene matches: 9. The CDR3 DNA is TGCAGCGTTGAACCAAACCTAGCGGGGGGGCAAGGGGAGCTGTTTTTT. This translates into CSVEPNLAGGQGELFF.

The chain links TRBV10-2 to TRBJ1-2, with TRBD1 matching 8 bases. V was pared by 3 bases and J by 13 bases, with 10 bases of the junction left unmatched. Germline V gene data show CDR1 as WSHSY and CDR2 as SAAADI. The CDR3 extends over 13 amino acids. DNA for the CDR3: TGCGCCAGCAGTGAAGGGGGACAGGTCGGGTCCACCTTC. Its protein is CASSEGGQVGSTF.

This clone was detected a few times. J is TRBJ2-4 and V is TRBV20-1, with D perhaps matching TRBD2 (5 bases). Germline assignment: CDR1 DFQATT and CDR2 SNEGSKA (reference sequence). V lost 0 bases and J 11 bases, leaving 8 bases between the germline ends. CDR3 length equals 11 residues. In DNA, the CDR3 is TGCAGTGCTAGAGAATCGGGATTTCAGTACTTC. Amino acid sequence: CSARESGFQYF.

This clone was counted only a few times. The rearrangement uses TRBV9 and TRBJ2-1; TRBD2 matches at 16 bases. The CDR3 totals 16 residues. Losses at the gene ends were 4 bases for V and 5 bases for J; bases not matched to a gene: 3. Germline V gene data show CDR1 as SGDLS and CDR2 as YYNGEE. CDR3 region: CASSLGLAGGDNEQFF. The CDR3 coding sequence is TGTGCCAGCAGCTTGGGACTAGCGGGGGGGGACAATGAGCAGTTCTTC. Full variable domain (remainder filled in from reference TRBV9 and TRBJ2-1): DSGVTQTPKHLITATGQRVTLRCSPRSGDLSVYWYQQSLDQGLQFLIQYYNGEERAKGNILERFSAQQFPDLHSELNLSSLELGDSALYFCASSLGLAGGDNEQFFGPGTRLTVL.

This rearrangement joins TRBV6-4 to TRBJ2-3, with 7 positions matching TRBD1. This CDR3 contains 15 residues. The V and J ends lost 0 bases and 4 bases, in that order; junction bases with no gene match: 4. CDR1 and CDR2 from the germline V gene are MRHNA and SNTAGT. The CDR3: CASSDSTGWPDTQYF. The CDR3 nucleotides are TGTGCCAGCAGTGACTCGACAGGGTGGCCAGATACGCAGTATTTT.

This chain connects TRBV13 to TRBJ1-2, with D perhaps matching TRBD1 (6 bases). Trimming left V 6 bases short and J 0 bases short, with 14 bases between. Germline V lookup: CDR1 PRHDT, CDR2 FYEKMQ (reference sequence). This CDR3 has 15 amino acids. CDR3 region: CASSRDRITNYGYTF. The CDR3 bases are TGTGCCAGCAGTCGAGACAGGATCACTAACTATGGCTACACCTTC.

This chain uses TRBV25-1 with TRBJ2-1, with D possibly matching TRBD1 (5 bases). The CDR3 covers 15 residues. Trimming shortened V by 0 bases and J by 6 bases, and 12 bases separated the two germline ends. Germline V CDR1 and CDR2: MGHDK, SYGVNS. The CDR3 is CASSEYRGSINEQFF. CDR3 in DNA: TGTGCCAGCAGTGAATATAGGGGATCGATCAATGAGCAGTTCTTC.

V is TRBV6-1 and J is TRBJ2-1, with 12 bases matching TRBD2. Germline CDR1 reads MNHNS; CDR2 reads SASEGT. The CDR3 totals 15 residues. V trimming: 6 bases; J trimming: 9 bases; junction bases outside the gene matches: 9. The CDR3 DNA sequence: TGTGCCAGCAGGTGGACTAGCGGGGACTTAGGTGAGCAGTTCTTC. Protein product: CASRWTSGDLGEQFF.

The chain combines TRBV7-9 with TRBJ2-2; no definite D call. The V end was cut by 4 bases, the J end by 7 bases, with 7 bases between. Germline loops: CDR1 SEHNR, CDR2 FQNEAQ (reference sequence). The CDR3 sequence is 12 residues long. This chain's CDR3 is CASSYKRGELFF. CDR3 coding DNA: TGTGCCAGCAGCTATAAGCGCGGGGAGCTGTTTTTT.

The chain carries TRBV5-1 and TRBJ1-2; 9 bases match TRBD1. The length of the CDR3 is 16 residues. V was pared by 1 base and J by 2 bases, with 6 bases of the junction left unmatched. Germline loops: CDR1 SGHRS, CDR2 YFSETQ. CDR3: CASSLSGTGQNYGYTF. The DNA for the CDR3 is TGCGCCAGCAGCTTGTCGGGGACAGGGCAAAACTATGGCTACACCTTC.

This chain connects TRBV19 to TRBJ1-5, with D tentatively TRBD1 (5 bases). Germline CDR1 reads LNHDA; CDR2 reads SQIVND (reference sequence). Trimming took off 7 bases at V and 6 bases at J, with 13 bases between the two ends. The CDR3 covers 13 residues. The CDR3 DNA reads as TGTGCCAGTAAAGCGGGGCTGGCTCAGCCCCAGCATTTT. Its protein product is CASKAGLAQPQHF.

V usage is TRBV5-8 and J usage is TRBJ2-7; 7 nucleotides match TRBD1. The V gene end was trimmed by 9 bases and the J gene end by 4 bases; junction bases not matched to a gene: 4. The germline CDR1 and CDR2 sequences are SGHTS and YDEGEE. The CDR3 totals 11 residues. CDR3 nucleotide sequence: TGTGCCACGGGACAGTTGTACGAGCAGTACTTC. This translates into CATGQLYEQYF.

On this clone itself: Other DNA variants within this sample encode the same CDR3. The V gene is TRBV5-1, the J gene TRBJ2-7; tentatively, D is TRBD1 (6 bases). The germline V and J ends were trimmed by 1 base and 3 bases, with 8 bases remaining between them. The CDR3 length is 13 residues. From germline, CDR1 is SGHRS and CDR2 YFSETQ. CDR3 nucleotide sequence: TGCGCCAGCAGCTTGAGGACAGACTACGAGCAGTACTTC. It specifies CASSLRTDYEQYF.

The chain joins TRBV30 to TRBJ1-2, with D perhaps TRBD1 (6 bases). This CDR3 is built from 14 residues. Trimming took off 1 base at V and 6 bases at J, with 15 bases between the two ends. CDR1 is GTSNPN, CDR2 SVGIG, per germline (reference sequence). The CDR3 DNA reads TGTGCCTGGAGTGCAGGGGCCTGGGTTAATGGCTACACCTTC. As protein: CAWSAGAWVNGYTF. The complete variable domain, with remaining parts taken from reference TRBV30 and TRBJ1-2, reads SQTIHQWPATLVQPVGSPLSLECTVEGTSNPNLYWYRQAAGRGLQLLFYSVGIGQISSEVPQNLSASRPQDRQFILSSKKLLLSDSGFYLCAWSAGAWVNGYTFGSGTRLTVV.

The genes are TRBV7-9 and TRBJ1-1, with D possibly matching TRBD1 (6 bases). Deletions cut 5 bases from V and 4 bases from J, with 14 bases between. The CDR3 runs to 14 residues. Germline lookup yields CDR1 SEHNR and CDR2 FQNEAQ (reference sequence). CDR3 DNA: TGTGCCAGCAGCCCGTCAGGGGAGACCACTGAAGCTTTCTTT. This codes for CASSPSGETTEAFF.

V usage is TRBV19 and J usage is TRBJ1-5; no clear D. The CDR3 contains 13 residues. CDR1 is LNHDA, CDR2 SQIVND, per germline (reference sequence). Trimming stripped 7 bases from V and 7 bases from J, with 14 bases between. Written as DNA, the CDR3 is TGTGCCAGTACAGGTTCAGCTCCCCAGCCCCAGCATTTT. It translates to CASTGSAPQPQHF.